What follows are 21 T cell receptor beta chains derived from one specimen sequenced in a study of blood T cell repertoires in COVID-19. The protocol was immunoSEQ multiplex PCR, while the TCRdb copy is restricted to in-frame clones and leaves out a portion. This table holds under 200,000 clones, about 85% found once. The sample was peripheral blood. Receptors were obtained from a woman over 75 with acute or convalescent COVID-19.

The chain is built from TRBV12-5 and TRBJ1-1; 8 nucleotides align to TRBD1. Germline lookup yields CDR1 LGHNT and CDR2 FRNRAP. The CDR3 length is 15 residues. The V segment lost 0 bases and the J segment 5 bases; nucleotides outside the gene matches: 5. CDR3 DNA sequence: TGTGCTAGTGGTTTGGTTACAGGGGGGGGGACTGAAGCTTTCTTT. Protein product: CASGLVTGGGTEAFF.

Here the CDR3 DNA reads TGTGCCAGCAGCTTGGCGACAGGGGCCCACACTGAAGCTTTCTTT. Translating gives CASSLATGAHTEAFF. V gene TRBV5-6 combines with J gene TRBJ1-1; 8 nucleotides match TRBD1. With 0 bases clipped from V and 3 bases from J, the junction kept 4 bases outside the gene matches. CDR1 and CDR2 from the germline V gene are SGHDT and YYEEEE. CDR3 length: 15 residues.

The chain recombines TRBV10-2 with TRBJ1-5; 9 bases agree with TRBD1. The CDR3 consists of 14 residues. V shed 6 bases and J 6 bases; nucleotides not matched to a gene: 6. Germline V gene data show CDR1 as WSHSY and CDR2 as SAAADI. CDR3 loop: CASRDTGGRQPQHF. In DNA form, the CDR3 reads TGCGCCAGCAGGGATACAGGGGGCCGTCAGCCCCAGCATTTT.

CDR3 coding DNA: TGTGCCAGCAGCGAGCGACAGGGTACCTCCTACGAGCAGTACTTC. Its protein product is CASSERQGTSYEQYF. The J gene is TRBJ2-7, the V gene TRBV5-4; 7 nucleotides align to TRBD1. The germline gives CDR1 SGHNT, CDR2 YYREEE (reference sequence). The CDR3 runs to 15 residues. V was pared by 4 bases and J by 0 bases, with 7 bases of the junction left unmatched.

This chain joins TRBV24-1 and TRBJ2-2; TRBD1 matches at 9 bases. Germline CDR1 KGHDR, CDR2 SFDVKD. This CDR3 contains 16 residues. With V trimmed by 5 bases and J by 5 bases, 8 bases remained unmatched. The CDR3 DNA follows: TGTGCCACCAGTGGGGCTGCGGGGACAGGGACCGGGGAGCTGTTTTTT. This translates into CATSGAAGTGTGELFF.

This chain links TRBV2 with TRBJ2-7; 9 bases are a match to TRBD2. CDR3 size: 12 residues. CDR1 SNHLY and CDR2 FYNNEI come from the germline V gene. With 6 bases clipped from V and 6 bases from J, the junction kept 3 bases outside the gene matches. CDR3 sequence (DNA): TGTGCCAGCAGGGGACTAGCAGGCGAGCAGTACTTC. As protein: CASRGLAGEQYF. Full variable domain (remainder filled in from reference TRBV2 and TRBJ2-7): EPEVTQTPSHQVTQMGQEVILRCVPISNHLYFYWYRQILGQKVEFLVSFYNNEISEKSEIFDDQFSVERPDGSNFTLKIRSTKLEDSAMYFCASRGLAGEQYFGPGTRLTVT.

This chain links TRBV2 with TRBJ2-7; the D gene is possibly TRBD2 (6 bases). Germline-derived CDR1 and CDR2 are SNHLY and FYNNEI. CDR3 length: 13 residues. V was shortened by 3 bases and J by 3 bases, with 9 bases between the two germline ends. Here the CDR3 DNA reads TGTGCCAGCAGTGACGGGGGAAACTACGAGCAGTACTTC. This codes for CASSDGGNYEQYF.

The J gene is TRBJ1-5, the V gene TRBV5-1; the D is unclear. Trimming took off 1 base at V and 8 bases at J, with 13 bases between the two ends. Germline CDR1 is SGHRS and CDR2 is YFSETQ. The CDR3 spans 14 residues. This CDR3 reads CASSLSGSREPQHF. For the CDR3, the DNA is TGCGCCAGCAGCTTGTCGGGATCCAGAGAGCCCCAGCATTTT.

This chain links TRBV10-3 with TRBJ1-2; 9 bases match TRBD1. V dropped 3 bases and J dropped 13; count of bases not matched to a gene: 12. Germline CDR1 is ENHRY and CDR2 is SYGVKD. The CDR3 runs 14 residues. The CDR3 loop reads CAISDPGQGGYVTF. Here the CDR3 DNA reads TGTGCCATCAGTGATCCGGGACAGGGCGGTTATGTCACCTTC.

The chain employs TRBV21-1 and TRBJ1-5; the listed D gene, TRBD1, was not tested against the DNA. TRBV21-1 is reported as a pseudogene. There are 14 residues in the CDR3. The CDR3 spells CASTRDRGNQPQHF. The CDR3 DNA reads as TGTGCCAGCACCAGGGACAGGGGAAATCAGCCCCAGCATTTT.

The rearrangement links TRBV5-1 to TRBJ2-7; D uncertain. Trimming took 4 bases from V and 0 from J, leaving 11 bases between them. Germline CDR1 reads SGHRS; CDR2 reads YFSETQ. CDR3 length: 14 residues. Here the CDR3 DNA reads TGCGCCAGCAGCCGCGGCGAGAACTCCTACGAGCAGTACTTC. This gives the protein CASSRGENSYEQYF. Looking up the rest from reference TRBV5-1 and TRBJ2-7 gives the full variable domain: KAGVTQTPRYLIKTRGQQVTLSCSPISGHRSVSWYQQTPGQGLQFLFEYFSETQRNKGNFPGRFSGRQFSNSRSEMNVSTLELGDSALYLCASSRGENSYEQYFGPGTRLTVT.

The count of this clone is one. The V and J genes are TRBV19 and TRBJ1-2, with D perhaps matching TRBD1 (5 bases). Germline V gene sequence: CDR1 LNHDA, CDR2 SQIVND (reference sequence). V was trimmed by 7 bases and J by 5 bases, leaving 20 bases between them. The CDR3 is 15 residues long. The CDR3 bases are TGTGCCAGTACTACCCAAGGGGTCCGGAATTATGGCTACACCTTC. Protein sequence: CASTTQGVRNYGYTF.

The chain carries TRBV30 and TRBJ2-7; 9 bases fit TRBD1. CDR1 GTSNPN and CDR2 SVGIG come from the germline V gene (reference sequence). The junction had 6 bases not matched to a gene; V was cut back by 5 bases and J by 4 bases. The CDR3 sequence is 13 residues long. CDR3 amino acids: CAWSSGQGYEQYF. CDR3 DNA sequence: TGTGCCTGGTCCTCAGGACAGGGGTACGAGCAGTACTTC.

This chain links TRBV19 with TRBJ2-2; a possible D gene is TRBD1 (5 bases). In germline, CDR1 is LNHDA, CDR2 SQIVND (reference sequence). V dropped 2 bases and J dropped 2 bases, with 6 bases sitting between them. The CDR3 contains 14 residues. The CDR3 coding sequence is TGTGCCAGTAGTATAACAGGAAACACCGGGGAGCTGTTTTTT. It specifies CASSITGNTGELFF. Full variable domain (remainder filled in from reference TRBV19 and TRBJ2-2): DGGITQSPKYLFRKEGQNVTLSCEQNLNHDAMYWYRQDPGQGLRLIYYSQIVNDFQKGDIAEGYSVSREKKESFPLTVTSAQKNPTAFYLCASSITGNTGELFFGEGSRLTVL.

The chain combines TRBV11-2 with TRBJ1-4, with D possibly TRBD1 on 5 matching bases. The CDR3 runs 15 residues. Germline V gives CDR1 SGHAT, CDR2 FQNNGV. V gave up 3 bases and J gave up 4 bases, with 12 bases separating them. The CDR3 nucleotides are TGTGCCAGCAGCTTCACCCCCGGGGGTAATGAAAAACTGTTTTTT. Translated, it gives CASSFTPGGNEKLFF.

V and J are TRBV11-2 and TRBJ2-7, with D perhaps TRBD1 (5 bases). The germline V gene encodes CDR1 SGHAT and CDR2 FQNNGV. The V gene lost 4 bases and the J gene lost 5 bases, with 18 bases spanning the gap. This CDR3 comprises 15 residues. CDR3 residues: CASSSPSRTFNEQYF. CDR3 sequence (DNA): TGTGCCAGCAGCTCCCCCTCTCGGACATTCAACGAGCAGTACTTC. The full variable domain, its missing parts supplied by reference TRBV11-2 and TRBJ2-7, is EAGVAQSPRYKIIEKRQSVAFWCNPISGHATLYWYQQILGQGPKLLIQFQNNGVVDDSQLPKDRFSAERLKGVDSTLKIQPAKLEDSAVYLCASSSPSRTFNEQYFGPGTRLTVT.

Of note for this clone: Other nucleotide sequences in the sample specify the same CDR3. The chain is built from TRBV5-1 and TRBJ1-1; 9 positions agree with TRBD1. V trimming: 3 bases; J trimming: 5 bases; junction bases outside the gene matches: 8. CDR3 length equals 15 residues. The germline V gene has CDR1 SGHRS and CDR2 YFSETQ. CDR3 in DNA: TGCGCCAGCAGCTCGGGGACCGGGACAGGGACTGAAGCTTTCTTT. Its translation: CASSSGTGTGTEAFF.

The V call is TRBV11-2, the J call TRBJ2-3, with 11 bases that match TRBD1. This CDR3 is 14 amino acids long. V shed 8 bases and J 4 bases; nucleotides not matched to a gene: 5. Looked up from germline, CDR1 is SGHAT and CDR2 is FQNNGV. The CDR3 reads CASFGDRGADTQYF. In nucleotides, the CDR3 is TGTGCCAGCTTTGGGGACAGGGGGGCAGATACGCAGTATTTT.

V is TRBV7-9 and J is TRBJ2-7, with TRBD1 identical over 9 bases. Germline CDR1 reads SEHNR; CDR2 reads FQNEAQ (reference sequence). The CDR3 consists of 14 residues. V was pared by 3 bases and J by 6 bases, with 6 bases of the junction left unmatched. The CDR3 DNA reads TGTGCCAGCAGCTTCCGGACAGGGGACGGCGAGCAGTACTTC. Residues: CASSFRTGDGEQYF.

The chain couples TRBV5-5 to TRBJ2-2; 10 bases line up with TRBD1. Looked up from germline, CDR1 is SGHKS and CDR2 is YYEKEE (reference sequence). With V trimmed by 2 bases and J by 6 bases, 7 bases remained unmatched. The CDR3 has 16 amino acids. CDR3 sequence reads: CASSFWGTGDSGELFF. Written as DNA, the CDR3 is TGTGCCAGCAGCTTCTGGGGGACAGGGGATTCCGGGGAGCTGTTTTTT.

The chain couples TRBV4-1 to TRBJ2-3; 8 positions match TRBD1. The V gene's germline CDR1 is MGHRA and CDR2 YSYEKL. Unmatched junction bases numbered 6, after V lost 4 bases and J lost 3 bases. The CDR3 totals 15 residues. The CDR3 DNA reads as TGCGCCAGCAGCCTCCGGACAGGGACGACAGATACGCAGTATTTT. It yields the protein CASSLRTGTTDTQYF.